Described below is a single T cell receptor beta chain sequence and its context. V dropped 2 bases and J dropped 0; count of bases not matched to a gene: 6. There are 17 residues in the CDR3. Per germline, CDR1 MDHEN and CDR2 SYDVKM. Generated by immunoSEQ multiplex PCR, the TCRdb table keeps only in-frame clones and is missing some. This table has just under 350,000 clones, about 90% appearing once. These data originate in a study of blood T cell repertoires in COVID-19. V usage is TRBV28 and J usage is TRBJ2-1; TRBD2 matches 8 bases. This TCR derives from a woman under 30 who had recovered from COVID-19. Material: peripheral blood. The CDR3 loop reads CASSLLDSGVSYNEQFF. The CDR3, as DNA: TGTGCCAGCAGTTTACTGGATAGCGGGGTCTCCTACAATGAGCAGTTCTTC.